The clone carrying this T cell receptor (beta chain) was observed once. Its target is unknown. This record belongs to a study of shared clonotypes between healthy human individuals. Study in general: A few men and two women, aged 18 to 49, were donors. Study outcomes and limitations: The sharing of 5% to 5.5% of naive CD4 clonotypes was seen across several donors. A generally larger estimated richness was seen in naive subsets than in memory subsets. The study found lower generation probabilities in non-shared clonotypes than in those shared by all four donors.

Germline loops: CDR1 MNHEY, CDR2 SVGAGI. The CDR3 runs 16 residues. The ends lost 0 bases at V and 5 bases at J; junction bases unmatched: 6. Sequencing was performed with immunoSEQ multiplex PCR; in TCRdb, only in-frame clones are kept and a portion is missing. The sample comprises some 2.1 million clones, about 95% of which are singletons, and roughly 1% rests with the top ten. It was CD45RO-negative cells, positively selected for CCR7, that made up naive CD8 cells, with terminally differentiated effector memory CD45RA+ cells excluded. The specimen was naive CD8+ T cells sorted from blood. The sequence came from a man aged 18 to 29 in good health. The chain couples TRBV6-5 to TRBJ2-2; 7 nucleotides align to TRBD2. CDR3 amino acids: CASSYSSSGGTGELFF. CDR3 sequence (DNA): TGTGCCAGCAGTTACTCGTCTAGCGGCGGAACCGGGGAGCTGTTTTTT.